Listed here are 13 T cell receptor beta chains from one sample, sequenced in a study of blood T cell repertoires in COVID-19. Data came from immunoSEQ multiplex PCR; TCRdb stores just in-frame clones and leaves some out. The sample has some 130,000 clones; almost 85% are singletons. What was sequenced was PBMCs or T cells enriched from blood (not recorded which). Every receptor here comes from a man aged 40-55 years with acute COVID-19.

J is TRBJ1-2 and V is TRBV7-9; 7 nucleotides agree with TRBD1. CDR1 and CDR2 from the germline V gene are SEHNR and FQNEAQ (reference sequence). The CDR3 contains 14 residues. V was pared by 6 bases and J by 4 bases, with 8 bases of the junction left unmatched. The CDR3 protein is CASSKGAVSYGYTF. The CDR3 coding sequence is TGTGCCAGCAGTAAGGGGGCAGTCTCCTATGGCTACACCTTC. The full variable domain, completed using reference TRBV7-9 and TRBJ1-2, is DTGVSQNPRHKITKRGQNVTFRCDPISEHNRLYWYRQTLGQGPEFLTYFQNEAQLEKSRLLSDRFSAERPKGSFSTLEIQRTEQGDSAMYLCASSKGAVSYGYTFGSGTRLTVV.

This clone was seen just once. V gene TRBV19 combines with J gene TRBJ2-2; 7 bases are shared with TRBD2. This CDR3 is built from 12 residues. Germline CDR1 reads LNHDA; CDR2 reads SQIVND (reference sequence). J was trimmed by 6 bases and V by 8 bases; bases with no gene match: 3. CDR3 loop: CASGLVAGELFF. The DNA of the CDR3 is TGTGCCAGTGGACTAGTCGCCGGGGAGCTGTTTTTT.

The CDR3 DNA follows: TGTGCCAGCAGCTTAGCAACAGTCTCTGGAAACACCATATATTTT. Protein product: CASSLATVSGNTIYF. The chain joins TRBV7-9 to TRBJ1-3, with no clear D. Between the trimmed V and J ends, which lost 0 bases and 0 bases, there was a span of 6 bases. This CDR3 contains 15 residues. Germline V gene sequence: CDR1 SEHNR, CDR2 FQNEAQ (reference sequence).

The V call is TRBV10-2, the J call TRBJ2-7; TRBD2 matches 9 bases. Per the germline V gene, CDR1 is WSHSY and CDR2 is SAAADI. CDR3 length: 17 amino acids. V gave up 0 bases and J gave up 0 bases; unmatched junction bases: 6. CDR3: CASSESRRRGGSYEQYF. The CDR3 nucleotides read TGCGCCAGCAGTGAGTCTCGGCGGCGGGGGGGCTCCTACGAGCAGTACTTC.

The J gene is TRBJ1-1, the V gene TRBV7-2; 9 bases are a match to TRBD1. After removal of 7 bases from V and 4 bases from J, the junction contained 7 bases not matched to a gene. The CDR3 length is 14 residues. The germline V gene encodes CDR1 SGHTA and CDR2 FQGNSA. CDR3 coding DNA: TGTGCCAGCATCGCGACAGGGGGTGTCACTGAAGCTTTCTTT. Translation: CASIATGGVTEAFF.

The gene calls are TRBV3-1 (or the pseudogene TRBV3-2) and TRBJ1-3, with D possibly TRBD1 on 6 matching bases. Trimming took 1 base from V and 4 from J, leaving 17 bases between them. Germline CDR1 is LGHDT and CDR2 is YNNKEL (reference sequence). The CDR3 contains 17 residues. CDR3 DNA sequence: TGTGCCAGCAGCCAAGCCTCCGGGGGGCAGTCGGGAAACACCATATATTTT. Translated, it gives CASSQASGGQSGNTIYF.

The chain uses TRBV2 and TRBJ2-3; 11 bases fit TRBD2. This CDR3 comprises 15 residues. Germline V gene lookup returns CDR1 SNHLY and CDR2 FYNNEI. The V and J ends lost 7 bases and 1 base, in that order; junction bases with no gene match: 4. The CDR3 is CASTGLAGGTDTQYF. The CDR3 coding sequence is TGTGCCAGCACCGGACTAGCGGGCGGCACAGATACGCAGTATTTT.

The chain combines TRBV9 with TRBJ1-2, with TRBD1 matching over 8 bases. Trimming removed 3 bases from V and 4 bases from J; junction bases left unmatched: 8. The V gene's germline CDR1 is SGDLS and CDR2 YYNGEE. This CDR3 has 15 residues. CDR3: CASSGATGDSYGYTF. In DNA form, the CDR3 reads TGTGCCAGCAGCGGAGCGACAGGGGACAGCTATGGCTACACCTTC.

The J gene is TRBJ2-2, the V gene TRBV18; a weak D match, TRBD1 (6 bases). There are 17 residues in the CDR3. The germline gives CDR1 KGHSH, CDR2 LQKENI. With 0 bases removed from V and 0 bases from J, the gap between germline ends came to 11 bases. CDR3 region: CASSPPRAGANTGELFF. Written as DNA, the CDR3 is TGTGCCAGCTCACCACCGAGGGCAGGGGCGAACACCGGGGAGCTGTTTTTT.

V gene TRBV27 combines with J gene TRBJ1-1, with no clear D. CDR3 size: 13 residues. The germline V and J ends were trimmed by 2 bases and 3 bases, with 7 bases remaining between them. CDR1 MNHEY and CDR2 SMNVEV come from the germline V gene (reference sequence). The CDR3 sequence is CASSLRQDTEAFF. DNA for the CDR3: TGTGCCAGCAGTTTAAGGCAGGACACTGAAGCTTTCTTT.

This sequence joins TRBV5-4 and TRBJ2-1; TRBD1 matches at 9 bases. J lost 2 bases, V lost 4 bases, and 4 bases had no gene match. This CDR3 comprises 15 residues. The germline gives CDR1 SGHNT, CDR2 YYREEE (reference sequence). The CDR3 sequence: CASSHRGQPYNEQFF. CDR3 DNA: TGTGCCAGCAGCCACAGGGGGCAACCCTACAATGAGCAGTTCTTC.

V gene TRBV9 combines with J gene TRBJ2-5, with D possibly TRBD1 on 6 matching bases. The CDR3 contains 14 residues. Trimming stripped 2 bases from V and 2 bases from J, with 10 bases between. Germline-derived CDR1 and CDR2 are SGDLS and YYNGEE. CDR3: CASSVGQRQETQYF. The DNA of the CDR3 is TGTGCCAGCAGCGTCGGACAGAGACAAGAGACCCAGTACTTC. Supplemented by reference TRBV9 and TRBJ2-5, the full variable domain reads DSGVTQTPKHLITATGQRVTLRCSPRSGDLSVYWYQQSLDQGLQFLIQYYNGEERAKGNILERFSAQQFPDLHSELNLSSLELGDSALYFCASSVGQRQETQYFGPGTRLLVL.

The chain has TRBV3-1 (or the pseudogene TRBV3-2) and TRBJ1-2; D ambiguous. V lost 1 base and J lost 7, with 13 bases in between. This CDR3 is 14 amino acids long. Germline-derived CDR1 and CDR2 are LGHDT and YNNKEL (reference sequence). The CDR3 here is CASSQGTEGSGYTF. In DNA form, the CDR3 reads TGTGCCAGCAGCCAAGGTACGGAGGGAAGTGGCTACACCTTC.